One sample yielded the 8 T cell receptor beta chains listed below, sequenced in a study of blood T cell repertoires in COVID-19. TCRdb's copy holds only in-frame clones and misses some; the assay was immunoSEQ multiplex PCR. The sample has about 180,000 clones, more than 75% seen once. The sequenced material came from peripheral blood. All receptors derive from a woman in her seventies with acute or convalescent COVID-19.

The J gene is TRBJ1-3, the V gene TRBV9; a possible D gene is TRBD1 (6 bases). The CDR3 length is 19 residues. Germline V gene data show CDR1 as SGDLS and CDR2 as YYNGEE. Trimming took off 0 bases at V and 7 bases at J, with 26 bases between the two ends. In DNA, the CDR3 is TGTGCCAGCAGCGTAGCTGCAGGGGTTAACTTTGTAAGGAGTAACACCATATATTTT. Translation: CASSVAAGVNFVRSNTIYF.

This CDR3 is CASSLSADGSLQQYF. The CDR3 DNA reads TGTGCCAGCAGTTTATCGGCCGACGGGTCGCTACAGCAGTACTTC. This sequence joins TRBV27 and TRBJ2-7; D call uncertain. The CDR3 extends over 15 amino acids. V lost 0 bases to trimming and J lost 8 bases, with 17 bases between them. Germline loops: CDR1 MNHEY, CDR2 SMNVEV (reference sequence).

The V gene is TRBV12-3 or TRBV12-4, the J gene TRBJ2-1, with D unclear. The CDR3 is 13 amino acids. Trimming took off 6 bases at V and 9 bases at J, with 15 bases between the two ends. CDR3 sequence: CASSLVSSGEQFF. DNA of the CDR3: TGTGCCAGCAGCCTAGTGAGTTCCGGTGAGCAGTTCTTC.

The chain employs TRBV18 and TRBJ2-2; 13 bases map to TRBD2. The CDR3 has 15 residues. CDR1 is KGHSH, CDR2 LQKENI, per germline. Trimming at V came to 3 bases and at J to 5 bases, leaving 0 bases not matched to a gene. CDR3 in amino acids: CASSPGLAGTGELFF. CDR3 DNA: TGTGCCAGCTCACCGGGACTAGCGGGAACCGGGGAGCTGTTTTTT. Based on the CDR3 plus reference TRBV18 and TRBJ2-2, the full variable domain is NAGVMQNPRHLVRRRGQEARLRCSPMKGHSHVYWYRQLPEEGLKFMVYLQKENIIDESGMPKERFSAEFPKEGPSILRIQQVVRGDSAAYFCASSPGLAGTGELFFGEGSRLTVL.

This clone was counted a single time. The chain joins TRBV6-2 or TRBV6-3 to TRBJ1-2; no clear D gene. The CDR3 has 11 residues. The V gene's germline CDR1 is MNHEY and CDR2 SVGEGT. V lost 4 bases and J 11 bases, leaving 11 bases between the germline ends. The CDR3 sequence: CASSLYRRYTF. The CDR3 nucleotides read TGTGCCAGCAGTTTATACAGAAGGTACACCTTC.

The V call is TRBV6-6, the J call TRBJ1-1, with D maybe TRBD1 (6 bases). CDR1 is MNHNY and CDR2 is SVGAGI in the germline V gene (reference sequence). This CDR3 region has 11 residues. V shed 4 bases and J shed 6 bases, with 6 bases lying between them. CDR3 bases: TGTGCCAGCAGTTCAGGGGCTGAAGCTTTCTTT. It codes for CASSSGAEAFF.

This clone appeared once. The chain is built from TRBV20-1 and TRBJ1-4, with a possible D match to TRBD1 (6 bases). V gave up 1 base and J gave up 14 bases, with 11 bases separating them. CDR3 length: 11 residues. The germline gives CDR1 DFQATT, CDR2 SNEGSKA (reference sequence). The CDR3 reads CSARGQERLFF. As DNA, the CDR3 is TGCAGTGCTAGAGGACAGGAAAGGCTGTTTTTT.

The chain joins TRBV6-5 to TRBJ1-1; 7 bases fit TRBD1. There are 15 residues in the CDR3. Looked up from germline, CDR1 is MNHEY and CDR2 is SVGAGI. After removal of 5 bases from V and 4 bases from J, the junction contained 10 bases not matched to a gene. The DNA for the CDR3 is TGTGCCAGCAGTCGTAAACCAAACAGGGGCACTGAAGCTTTCTTT. Translation gives CASSRKPNRGTEAFF.